One and the same sample provided the 20 T cell receptor beta chains below, sequenced in a study of regulatory T cells in long-lasting Graves disease. Construction of the TCR beta libraries employed iRepertoire HTBI primers in conjunction with Arm-PCR of CDR3 regions. A single record per CDR3 protein comes from TCRdb applying MiXCR to the multiplex PCR reads. The sample consists of around 250,000 distinct CDR3 sequences, roughly 18% of them appearing once. Time point here: newly diagnosed GD, antithyroid drugs for less than 3 months. PBMC-derived RNA was used for the TCR library. These data also featured in a second study, about T cells in Graves' hyperthyroidism and ophthalmopathy.

This material consisted of peripheral blood mononuclear cells (PBMCs), taken at new diagnosis, from a patient treated with antithyroid drugs. The receptor set was obtained from a woman aged 30 to 39 with Graves disease.

This clonotype was seen a handful of times. The V gene is TRBV16, the J gene TRBJ2-7; possible D gene TRBD2, 6 bases. CDR3 size: 14 residues. Germline CDR1 KGHSY, CDR2 FQNENV. Between the trimmed V and J ends, which lost 5 bases and 0 bases, there was a span of 11 bases. This CDR3 is CASSTPGSSYEQYF. The CDR3, as DNA: TGTGCCAGCAGCACCCCCGGGAGCTCCTACGAGCAGTACTTC.

This sequence joins TRBV4-2 and TRBJ1-6, with 7 bases fitting TRBD1. The germline V gene encodes CDR1 LGHNA and CDR2 YNFKEQ. Trimming at V came to 0 bases and at J to 7 bases, leaving 6 bases not matched to a gene. The CDR3 consists of 16 residues. CDR3 DNA: TGTGCCAGCAGCCAAGAAAGGACAGGATCCAATTCACCCCTCCACTTT. Translating it yields CASSQERTGSNSPLHF.

This clonotype occurred many times. The V call is TRBV20-1, the J call TRBJ2-3; 8 bases fit TRBD1. CDR1 is DFQATT and CDR2 is SNEGSKA in the germline V gene (reference sequence). There are 14 residues in the CDR3. V dropped 1 base and J dropped 4; count of bases not matched to a gene: 4. The CDR3 reads CSARGQGNADTQYF. DNA of the CDR3: TGCAGTGCTAGAGGACAGGGGAACGCAGATACGCAGTATTTT.

This chain joins TRBV4-2 and TRBJ2-3; 10 nucleotides match TRBD2. Trimming cost V 0 bases and J 5 bases; bases outside gene matches: 5. This CDR3 has 16 amino acids. Germline values: CDR1 LGHNA, CDR2 YNFKEQ. CDR3 sequence reads: CASSQENSGGEDTQYF. The CDR3 nucleotides are TGTGCCAGCAGCCAAGAGAACAGCGGGGGGGAAGATACGCAGTATTTT.

The CDR3 is CASRGDSLKEAFF. The DNA of the CDR3 is TGTGCCAGCAGGGGGGACAGCCTTAAAGAGGCTTTCTTT. The V gene is TRBV2, the J gene TRBJ1-1; 7 nucleotides match TRBD1. V trimming: 6 bases; J trimming: 11 bases; junction bases outside the gene matches: 12. The CDR3 is 13 residues long. Looked up from germline, CDR1 is SNHLY and CDR2 is FYNNEI. Combining the CDR3 with reference TRBV2 and TRBJ1-1 gives the whole variable domain EPEVTQTPSHQVTQMGQEVILRCVPISNHLYFYWYRQILGQKVEFLVSFYNNEISEKSEIFDDQFSVERPDGSNFTLKIRSTKLEDSAMYFCASRGDSLKEAFFGQGTRLTVV.

This clonotype has a count of ten or more. The V and J genes are TRBV6-1 and TRBJ2-1; 12 bases line up with TRBD2. The CDR3 is 15 amino acids. Germline lookup yields CDR1 MNHNS and CDR2 SASEGT. J lost 6 bases, V lost 6 bases, and 6 bases had no gene match. The CDR3 sequence is CASSSLAGGINEQFF. The DNA of the CDR3 is TGTGCCAGCAGCTCACTAGCGGGGGGCATCAATGAGCAGTTCTTC.

This clonotype was seen a few times. The chain recombines TRBV6-1 with TRBJ2-1; TRBD2 agrees at 12 bases. The CDR3 runs 13 residues. The V gene end was trimmed by 7 bases and the J gene end by 8 bases; junction bases not matched to a gene: 3. CDR1 is MNHNS, CDR2 SASEGT, per germline. The CDR3 reads CASTLAGGDEQFF. CDR3 DNA sequence: TGTGCCAGCACCCTAGCGGGGGGGGATGAGCAGTTCTTC.

The sample holds many counts of this clonotype. The chain couples TRBV3-1 to TRBJ2-3, with D possibly being TRBD2 (5 bases). CDR3 length equals 17 residues. CDR1 and CDR2 (germline): LGHDT, YNNKEL (reference sequence). Trimming cost V 3 bases and J 1 base, with 17 bases left between them. CDR3 DNA sequence: TGTGCCAGCAGCCATGGGAAAGAGGGCTGGGGCACAGATACGCAGTATTTT. Protein: CASSHGKEGWGTDTQYF.

As to this clonotype: Possible read error: a much larger clone is one base away. This rearrangement joins TRBV20-1 to TRBJ2-7, with 8 nucleotides matching TRBD1. The CDR3 covers 17 residues. Germline V gene lookup returns CDR1 DFQATT and CDR2 SNEGSKA (reference sequence). J was trimmed by 9 bases and V by 0 bases; bases with no gene match: 19. The CDR3 bases are TGCAGTGCTAGAGACCGACATCACCGGGACAGGTTATCCGGGCAGTACTTC. It translates to CSARDRHHRDRLSGQYF.

In this sample, this clonotype turned up many times. The CDR3 bases are TGTGCCAGCAGTTTATCCCGGGACGGTGGCTACACCTTC. This gives the protein CASSLSRDGGYTF. The chain links TRBV27 to TRBJ1-2; possible D gene TRBD1, 5 bases. The CDR3 runs 13 residues. V was shortened by 0 bases and J by 7 bases, with 9 bases between the two germline ends. The germline CDR1 and CDR2 sequences are MNHEY and SMNVEV (reference sequence).

This clonotype was counted ten times or more. V gene TRBV20-1 combines with J gene TRBJ2-7; D is possibly TRBD2 (5 bases). Trimming removed 4 bases at V and 4 bases at J, with 17 bases between. Germline assignment: CDR1 DFQATT and CDR2 SNEGSKA (reference sequence). This CDR3 has 14 amino acids. The CDR3 DNA reads as TGCAGTGCTAATGCCGAGGGCATTGGGTACGAGCAGTACTTC. It translates to CSANAEGIGYEQYF.

This clonotype came up many times. V gene TRBV5-8 combines with J gene TRBJ1-1; D unclear. CDR1 is SGHTS and CDR2 is YDEGEE in the germline V gene. The germline V and J ends were trimmed by 0 bases and 9 bases, with 12 bases remaining between them. The CDR3 has 13 amino acids. CDR3 DNA: TGTGCCAGCAGCTTGGTCGAGGCAGGAAAAGCTTTCTTT. Protein product: CASSLVEAGKAFF.

This clonotype was counted at least ten times. The chain is built from TRBV20-1 and TRBJ2-7; 12 bases match TRBD1. Germline lookup yields CDR1 DFQATT and CDR2 SNEGSKA (reference sequence). The length of the CDR3 is 14 residues. V lost 5 bases to trimming and J lost 5 bases; unmatched junction nucleotides: 7. For the CDR3, the DNA is TGCAGTGCTCATTGGGGGACAGGGGGCCACGAGCAGTACTTC. Its translation: CSAHWGTGGHEQYF.

This clonotype was seen many times. V gene TRBV19 combines with J gene TRBJ1-5, with a weak D call TRBD1 (5 bases). Trimming took off 2 bases at V and 1 base at J, with 27 bases between the two ends. Germline V gene data show CDR1 as LNHDA and CDR2 as SQIVND (reference sequence). This CDR3 has 21 residues. The CDR3 bases are TGTGCCAGTAGTATAAGTCTTCCGCTCCTCTGGGGGTCTGGGAGCAATCAGCCCCAGCATTTT. It yields the protein CASSISLPLLWGSGSNQPQHF.

The J gene is TRBJ2-5, the V gene TRBV20-1; D remains ambiguous. Trimming removed 5 bases from V and 1 base from J, with 14 bases in between. CDR1 and CDR2 from the germline V gene are DFQATT and SNEGSKA (reference sequence). The length of the CDR3 is 14 residues. Here the CDR3 reads CSARPGSSQETQYF. The CDR3 DNA reads as TGCAGTGCTCGACCTGGGTCTTCCCAAGAGACCCAGTACTTC.

This clonotype was observed at least ten times. The V and J genes are TRBV6-1 and TRBJ1-6; a possible D gene is TRBD1 (5 bases). Trimming shortened V by 11 bases and J by 5 bases, and 19 bases separated the two germline ends. The CDR3 is 15 residues long. CDR1 is MNHNS and CDR2 is SASEGT in the germline V gene. Written as DNA, the CDR3 is TGTGCCTGCGCGAATGGGGGGTTAAATAATTCACCCCTCCACTTT. This sequence encodes CACANGGLNNSPLHF.

CDR3: CASTALCGVIRNEQFF. The CDR3 DNA follows: TGTGCCAGCACGGCCCTTTGCGGGGTTATAAGGAATGAGCAGTTCTTC. This chain uses TRBV6-1 with TRBJ2-1, with a possible D match to TRBD2 (6 bases). The CDR3 is 16 amino acids. Per the germline V gene, CDR1 is MNHNS and CDR2 is SASEGT. The V end was cut by 7 bases, the J end by 7 bases, with 23 bases between.

About this clonotype: A clone one base away is much larger, so this may be a read error. V usage is TRBV6-1 and J usage is TRBJ2-3; the D gene could be TRBD1 or TRBD2 (5 bases each). Germline CDR1 reads MNHNS; CDR2 reads SASEGT. The CDR3 extends over 17 amino acids. Here the CDR3 reads CASSDPRQRSSIDTQYF. In DNA, the CDR3 is TGTGCCAGCAGTGACCCCAGACAGAGATCTAGCATAGATACGCAGTATTTT.

This clonotype was counted many times. CDR3: CASSPGQGFGYTF. The DNA for the CDR3 is TGTGCCAGCAGTCCGGGACAGGGGTTTGGCTACACCTTC. The rearrangement links TRBV27 to TRBJ1-2; 10 nucleotides agree with TRBD1. CDR1 is MNHEY, CDR2 SMNVEV, per germline (reference sequence). CDR3 length: 13 residues. V lost 5 bases and J lost 7; bases outside the gene matches: 4.

J is TRBJ1-2 and V is TRBV19; D ambiguous. V lost 2 bases, J lost 4 bases, and 8 bases lay in between. The CDR3 extends over 13 amino acids. In germline, CDR1 is LNHDA, CDR2 SQIVND (reference sequence). The CDR3 DNA is TGTGCCAGTAGTATACCGGATATCTATGGCTACACCTTC. It codes for CASSIPDIYGYTF. The full variable domain, completed using reference TRBV19 and TRBJ1-2, is DGGITQSPKYLFRKEGQNVTLSCEQNLNHDAMYWYRQDPGQGLRLIYYSQIVNDFQKGDIAEGYSVSREKKESFPLTVTSAQKNPTAFYLCASSIPDIYGYTFGSGTRLTVV.